This T cell receptor beta chain was documented in a study of T-cell memory formation after mild COVID-19 (dated by TCRdb to the early 2020s). Context from the whole study: Most TCR sequence clusters were specific to one of the two donors. T-cell clones expanding and contracting after mild COVID-19 in a couple of donors were tracked by longitudinal TCRalpha and TCRbeta repertoire sequencing. The cohort comprised two young, previously healthy adult volunteers, one female and one male.

Ficoll-Paque density gradient centrifugation was used to isolate PBMCs. Sequencing was performed on an Illumina NovaSeq 6000. cDNA libraries for TCRalpha and TCRbeta were prepared by 5'RACE using constant-segment primers, with sample barcodes and unique molecular identifiers added. Trizol reagent was used to extract RNA from every sample. The libraries were amplified in two PCR steps, and the second step added a second sample barcode and Illumina TruSeq adapters. Sequencing of libraries was performed on an Illumina NovaSeq with 2 x 150 bp paired-end reads. In the paper's pipeline: Reads were demultiplexed and collapsed into UMI-guided consensus sequences with migec v1.2.7. With mixcr v2.1.11, UMI consensuses were aligned to TRA and TRB V and J templates and assembled into clonotypes. A clonotype was counted as expanded or contracted only if both edgeR and NoisET called the change significant, with noise models trained on biological replicates. For edgeR calls, a false discovery rate-adjusted p below 0.01 and a log2 fold-change threshold of 1 were applied. PCA with hierarchical clustering of max-normalized trajectories of the 1000 most abundant clonotypes was used as exploratory dynamics analysis. Separately sequenced CD4+ and CD8+ repertoires were used to assign the CD4 or CD8 phenotype of responding clones. The public reads were reprocessed in TCRdb via fastp at Q25 and MiXCR, keeping in-frame beta chains. Rows with a matching CDR3 protein are joined into one entry that keeps the most common DNA and genes. Clone size and V and J calls follow TCRdb, not the original study. In this sample the table shows more than 70,000 distinct CDR3 sequences, approximately 14% of which occur a single time. The top ten constitute 31% of the sample.

Details on this clonotype: Its binding antigen is unknown. No much larger clone exists at a distance of one base, and base qualities are not known.

Broad study findings and their caveats: Some responding clones were detected in pre-infection memory, which suggested that pre-existing cross-reactive memory T cells had joined the SARS-CoV-2 response. Contracting CD4+ clones were located mainly in the CM and EM memory subsets, whereas CD8+ clones were found to be enriched in EMRA. Whether the second-wave clones peaking on day 37 were SARS-CoV-2 specific was not confirmed. The study included only two mild cases, and larger cohorts that include severe cases with pre-infection samples were judged to be necessary. Clones contracting from day 15 to 85 had balanced CD4/CD8 phenotypes, while a second wave expanding from day 15 to 37 was biased towards CD4+.

The CDR3 starts with the cysteine, ends with the phenylalanine, and has 12 residues. The kept DNA is CDR3 alone, 36 bases in frame from the first base. CDR1 is given as MNHNY and CDR2 as SVGAGI, both from the germline V gene (reference sequence). V is pruned by 6 bases and J by 5 bases, leaving 3 bases of the junction without a gene match. Sequences were obtained from PBMCs or a T cell subset sorted from them (not recorded which). The chain is encoded by TRBV6-6 joined to TRBJ2-7; 8 central nucleotides agree with TRBD1. The receptor was derived from an adult woman who had mild COVID-19 (a few samples of this study predate the infection). The sample titles of this study are shuffled in the database, so cell type and time point are left out; the donor was told from shared clones. The CDR3: CASSPDRDEQYF. The nucleotide sequence is TGTGCCAGCAGCCCGGACAGGGACGAGCAGTACTTC.